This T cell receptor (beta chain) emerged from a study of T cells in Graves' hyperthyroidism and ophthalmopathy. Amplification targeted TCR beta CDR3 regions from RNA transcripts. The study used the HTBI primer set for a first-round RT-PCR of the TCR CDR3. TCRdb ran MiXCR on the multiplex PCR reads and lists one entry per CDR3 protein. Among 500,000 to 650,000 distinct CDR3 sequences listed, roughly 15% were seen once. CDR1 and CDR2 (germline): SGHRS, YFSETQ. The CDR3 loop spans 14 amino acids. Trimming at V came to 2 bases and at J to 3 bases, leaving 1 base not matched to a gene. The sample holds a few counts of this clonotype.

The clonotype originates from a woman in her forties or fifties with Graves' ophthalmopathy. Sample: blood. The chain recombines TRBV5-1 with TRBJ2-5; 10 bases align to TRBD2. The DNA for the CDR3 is TGCGCCAGCAGCTTAGGGACTAGCGAAGAGACCCAGTACTTC. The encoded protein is CASSLGTSEETQYF.